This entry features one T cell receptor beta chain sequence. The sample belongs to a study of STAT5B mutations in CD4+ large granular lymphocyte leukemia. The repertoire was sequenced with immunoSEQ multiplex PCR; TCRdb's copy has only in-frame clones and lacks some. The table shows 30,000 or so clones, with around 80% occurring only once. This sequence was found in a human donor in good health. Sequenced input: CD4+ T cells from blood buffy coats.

CDR3 DNA sequence: TGTGCCAGCAGCCTTTCTAGATACGAGCAGTACTTC. Its protein product is CASSLSRYEQYF. This chain connects TRBV5-5 to TRBJ2-7; D is unresolved. The V gene's germline CDR1 is SGHKS and CDR2 YYEKEE (reference sequence). V dropped 4 bases and J dropped 4 bases, with 9 bases sitting between them. This CDR3 comprises 12 residues.